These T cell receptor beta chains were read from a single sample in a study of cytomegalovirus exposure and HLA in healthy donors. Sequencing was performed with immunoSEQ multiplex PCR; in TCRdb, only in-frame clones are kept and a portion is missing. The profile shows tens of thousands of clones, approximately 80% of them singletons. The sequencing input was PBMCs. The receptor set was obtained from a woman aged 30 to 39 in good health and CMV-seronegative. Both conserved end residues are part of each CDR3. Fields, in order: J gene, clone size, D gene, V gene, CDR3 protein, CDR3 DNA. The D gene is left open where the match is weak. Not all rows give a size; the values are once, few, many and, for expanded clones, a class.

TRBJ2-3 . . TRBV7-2 CASSLGGPSTDTQYF TGTGCCAGCAGCTTAGGCGGGCCTAGCACAGATACGCAGTATTTT
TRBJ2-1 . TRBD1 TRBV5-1 CASSAMDRERQFF TGCGCCAGCAGCGCGATGGACAGGGAGAGGCAGTTCTTC
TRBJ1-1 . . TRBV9 CASSVEVADGAFF TGTGCCAGCAGCGTAGAGGTAGCGGACGGAGCTTTCTTT
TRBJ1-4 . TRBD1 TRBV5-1 CASSPGQVATNEKLFF TGCGCCAGCAGCCCGGGACAGGTGGCAACTAATGAAAAACTGTTTTTT
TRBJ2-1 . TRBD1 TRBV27 CASSLDREYNEQFF TGTGCCAGCAGTTTGGACAGGGAATACAATGAGCAGTTCTTC
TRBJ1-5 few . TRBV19 CASSPQQGNQPQHF TGTGCCAGTTCCCCGCAGCAGGGCAACCAGCCCCAGCATTTT
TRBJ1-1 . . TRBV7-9 CSSSLAWMDGPNTEAFF TGTTCCAGCAGCTTAGCCTGGATGGATGGGCCAAACACTGAAGCTTTCTTT
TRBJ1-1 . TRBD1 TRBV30 CAWSEWTGTLPTEAFF TGTGCCTGGAGTGAGTGGACAGGGACCCTTCCCACTGAAGCTTTCTTT
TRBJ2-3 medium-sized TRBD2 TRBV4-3 CASSQGSSGASTDTQYF TGCGCCAGCAGCCAAGGAAGTAGCGGGGCTAGCACAGATACGCAGTATTTT
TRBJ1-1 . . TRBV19 CASSATGTEAFF TGTGCCAGTAGTGCAACAGGGACTGAAGCTTTCTTT
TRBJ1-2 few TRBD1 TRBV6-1 CASITGGVSDGYTF TGTGCCAGCATTACAGGGGGTGTTTCGGATGGCTACACCTTC
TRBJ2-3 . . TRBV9 CASSPQILDTQYF TGTGCCAGCAGCCCCCAGATTCTGGATACGCAGTATTTT
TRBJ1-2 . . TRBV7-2 CASSQGGAGTYGYTF TGTGCCAGCAGTCAAGGAGGTGCAGGCACCTATGGCTACACCTTC
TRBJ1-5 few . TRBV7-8 CASSLEDSNQPQHF TGTGCCAGCAGCTTGGAGGACAGCAATCAGCCCCAGCATTTT
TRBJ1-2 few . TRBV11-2 CASSLGRTGKSYTF TGTGCCAGCAGCTTAGGGAGGACCGGAAAGAGCTACACCTTC
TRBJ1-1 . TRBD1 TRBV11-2 CASSTRQGNTEAFF TGTGCCAGCAGCACCCGACAGGGGAACACTGAAGCTTTCTTT
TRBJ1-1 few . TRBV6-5 CASRDLYGGTEAFF TGTGCCAGTCGAGATTTATATGGAGGAACTGAAGCTTTCTTT
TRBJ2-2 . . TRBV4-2 CASSQGREKTGELFF TGTGCCAGCAGCCAAGGACGGGAGAAAACCGGGGAGCTGTTTTTT
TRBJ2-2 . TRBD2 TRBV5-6 CASSLAVAGATGELFF TGTGCCAGCAGCTTGGCCGTTGCGGGAGCCACCGGGGAGCTGTTTTTT
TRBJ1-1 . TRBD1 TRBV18 CASSPPGQENTEAFF TGTGCCAGCTCACCCCCGGGACAGGAAAACACTGAAGCTTTCTTT
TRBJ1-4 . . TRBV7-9 CASSPDGGEKLFF TGTGCCAGCAGCCCCGACGGGGGTGAAAAACTGTTTTTT
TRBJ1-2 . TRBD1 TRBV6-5 CASSYGTGEGYTF TGTGCCAGCAGTTACGGGACAGGGGAAGGCTACACCTTC
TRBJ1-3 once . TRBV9 CASSVGAGYNTIYF TGTGCCAGCAGCGTAGGAGCAGGGTATAACACCATATATTTT
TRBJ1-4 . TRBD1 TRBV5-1 CASRLDRGANEKLFF TGCGCCAGCAGACTTGACAGGGGAGCTAATGAAAAACTGTTTTTT
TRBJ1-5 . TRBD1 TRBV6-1 CASSGTGHQPQHF TGTGCCAGCAGTGGGACAGGCCATCAGCCCCAGCATTTT
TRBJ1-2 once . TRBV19 CASTDRLGGDYGYTF TGTGCCAGTACCGATCGATTAGGGGGGGACTATGGCTACACCTTC
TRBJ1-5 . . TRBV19 CASSIVSSQPQHF TGTGCCAGTAGTATAGTTTCCAGTCAGCCCCAGCATTTT
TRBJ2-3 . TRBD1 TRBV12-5 CVSGFWTGGDTQYF TGTGTTAGTGGTTTCTGGACAGGGGGCGATACGCAGTATTTT
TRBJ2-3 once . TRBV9 CASSVDRATDTQYF TGTGCCAGCAGCGTAGACAGGGCCACAGATACGCAGTATTTT
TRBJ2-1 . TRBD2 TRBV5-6 CASSPGTSGGLNNEQFF TGTGCCAGCAGCCCCGGGACTAGCGGGGGCCTAAACAATGAGCAGTTCTTC
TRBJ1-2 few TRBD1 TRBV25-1 CASSSRGQGYTF TGTGCCAGCAGTAGCAGGGGGCAGGGCTACACCTTC
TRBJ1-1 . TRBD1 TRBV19 CASSILSGGGNTEAFF TGTGCCAGTAGTATTCTGTCAGGGGGCGGCAACACTGAAGCTTTCTTT
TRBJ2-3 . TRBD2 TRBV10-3 CAISVPQRGDTQYF TGTGCCATCAGTGTGCCTCAGCGGGGAGATACGCAGTATTTT
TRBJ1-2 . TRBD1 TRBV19 CASSIGDRGRNGYTF TGTGCCAGTAGTATAGGTGACAGGGGAAGGAATGGCTACACCTTC
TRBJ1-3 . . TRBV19 CASSTTGTRADTIYF TGTGCCAGTAGCACTACCGGGACTCGGGCGGACACCATATATTTT
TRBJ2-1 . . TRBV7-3 CASSSTGSEQFF TGTGCCAGCAGCTCAACCGGTAGTGAGCAGTTCTTC
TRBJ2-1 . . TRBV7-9 CASSFTSYYNEQFF TGTGCCAGCAGCTTTACTAGCTACTACAATGAGCAGTTCTTC
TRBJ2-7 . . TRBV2 CASSVSAGGPHEQYF TGTGCCAGCAGTGTGTCGGCAGGGGGGCCCCACGAGCAGTACTTC
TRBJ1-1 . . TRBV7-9 CASSLGPGGDTEAFF TGTGCCAGCAGCTTAGGTCCCGGCGGGGACACTGAAGCTTTCTTT
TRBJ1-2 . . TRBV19 CAILAGHPGGYTF TGTGCCATACTAGCGGGACACCCTGGGGGCTACACCTTC
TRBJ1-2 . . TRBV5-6 CASSLPDRGYTF TGTGCCAGCAGCTTGCCGGACAGAGGCTACACCTTC
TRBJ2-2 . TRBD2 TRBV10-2 CATIAGNTGELFF TGCGCCACCATAGCGGGCAACACCGGGGAGCTGTTTTTT
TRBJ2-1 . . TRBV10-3 CAISEVNEQFF TGTGCCATCAGTGAGGTAAATGAGCAGTTCTTC
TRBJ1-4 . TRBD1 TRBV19 CASSKSGGFNEKLFF TGTGCCAGTAGTAAATCAGGGGGTTTTAATGAAAAACTGTTTTTT
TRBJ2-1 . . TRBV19 CASSALTGGTANEQFF TGTGCCAGTAGCGCTCTCACCGGGGGAACTGCCAATGAGCAGTTCTTC
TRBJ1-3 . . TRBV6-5 CASSSTAGNTVYF TGTGCCAGCAGTTCTACAGCTGGAAACACCGTATATTTT
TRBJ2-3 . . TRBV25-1 CASTRSGASTDTQYF TGTGCCAGCACCCGTAGCGGAGCTAGCACAGATACGCAGTATTTT
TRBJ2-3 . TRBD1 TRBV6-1 CASAGTGDTDTQYF TGTGCCAGTGCCGGGACAGGGGACACAGATACGCAGTATTTT
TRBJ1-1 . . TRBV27 CASSLSRGMEAFF TGTGCCAGCAGTTTATCAAGGGGTATGGAAGCTTTCTTT
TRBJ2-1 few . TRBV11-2 CASSSRAGTGEQFF TGTGCCAGCAGCTCCCGTGCGGGAACGGGAGAGCAGTTCTTC
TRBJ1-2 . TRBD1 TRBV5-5 CASSWMTGPVRSGYTF TGTGCCAGCAGCTGGATGACAGGGCCAGTAAGAAGTGGCTACACCTTC
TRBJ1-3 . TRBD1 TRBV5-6 CASSSTGGAYSGNTIYF TGTGCCAGCAGTTCCACAGGGGGTGCCTACTCTGGAAACACCATATATTTT
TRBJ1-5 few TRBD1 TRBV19 CASSILGQGLGSNQPQHF TGTGCCAGTAGTATATTAGGACAGGGGTTAGGGAGCAATCAGCCCCAGCATTTT
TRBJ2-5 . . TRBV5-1 CASSSGGDQETQYF TGCGCCAGCAGCTCCGGCGGGGACCAAGAGACCCAGTACTTC
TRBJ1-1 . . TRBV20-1 CSASLRALAFF TGCAGTGCTAGTCTCAGGGCTTTAGCTTTCTTT